These 32 T cell receptor beta chains originate from one sample sequenced in a study of CD4 T cell repertoires in COVID-19. TCRdb's table, derived via immunoSEQ multiplex PCR, lists solely in-frame clones and lacks some. The sample has over 75,000 clones; around 82% are singletons. The input for sequencing was CD4+ T cells from peripheral blood, taken after recovery from COVID-19. The receptors come from a human donor who had COVID-19.

This chain connects TRBV5-6 to TRBJ2-3; TRBD2 agrees at 8 bases. Germline-derived CDR1 and CDR2 are SGHDT and YYEEEE. Trimming took 4 bases from V and 3 from J; bases not matched to a gene: 7. There are 15 residues in the CDR3. The CDR3 reads CASSLRAGATDTQYF. CDR3 nucleotide sequence: TGTGCCAGCAGCCTCAGAGCGGGGGCGACAGATACGCAGTATTTT. Drawing the rest from reference TRBV5-6 and TRBJ2-3, the complete variable domain is DAGVTQSPTHLIKTRGQQVTLRCSPKSGHDTVSWYQQALGQGPQFIFQYYEEEERQRGNFPDRFSGHQFPNYSSELNVNALLLGDSALYLCASSLRAGATDTQYFGPGTRLTVL.

The chain recombines TRBV27 with TRBJ2-1; TRBD1 agrees at 7 bases. The CDR3 totals 15 residues. CDR1 is MNHEY, CDR2 SMNVEV, per germline (reference sequence). Trimming at V came to 6 bases and at J to 3 bases, leaving 8 bases not matched to a gene. The CDR3 sequence is CASSLTGPNYNEQFF. For the CDR3, the DNA is TGTGCCAGCAGCCTGACAGGGCCTAACTACAATGAGCAGTTCTTC.

The rearrangement joins TRBV6-1 to TRBJ2-1; D remains ambiguous. This CDR3 comprises 16 residues. V lost 0 bases, J lost 0 bases, and 9 bases lay in between. Germline CDR1 and CDR2: MNHNS and SASEGT. CDR3 amino acids: CASSEALGNSYNEQFF. CDR3 sequence (DNA): TGTGCCAGCAGTGAAGCGCTGGGTAACTCCTACAATGAGCAGTTCTTC.

This chain connects TRBV11-2 to TRBJ2-7; 8 bases align to TRBD2. Germline V gene data show CDR1 as SGHAT and CDR2 as FQNNGV. The CDR3 runs to 16 residues. The V gene end was trimmed by 2 bases and the J gene end by 7 bases; junction bases not matched to a gene: 13. The CDR3, as DNA: TGTGCCAGCAGCTTACAAAGCGGGAGTACCCTACGGGAGCAGTACTTC. Translated, it gives CASSLQSGSTLREQYF.

This clone was found once. The chain has TRBV7-9 and TRBJ2-3; TRBD2 agrees at 12 bases. The V gene end was trimmed by 4 bases and the J gene end by 0 bases; junction bases not matched to a gene: 8. Germline V CDR1 and CDR2: SEHNR, FQNEAQ (reference sequence). This CDR3 has 18 amino acids. DNA of the CDR3: TGTGCCAGCAGCTCCGGGACTAGCGGGTTGGGGAGCACAGATACGCAGTATTTT. Its protein is CASSSGTSGLGSTDTQYF. The whole variable domain, filled in from reference TRBV7-9 and TRBJ2-3, reads DTGVSQNPRHKITKRGQNVTFRCDPISEHNRLYWYRQTLGQGPEFLTYFQNEAQLEKSRLLSDRFSAERPKGSFSTLEIQRTEQGDSAMYLCASSSGTSGLGSTDTQYFGPGTRLTVL.

The V and J genes are TRBV6-5 and TRBJ2-1; 10 nucleotides align to TRBD1. Trimming cost V 6 bases and J 10 bases; bases outside gene matches: 9. The V gene's germline CDR1 is MNHEY and CDR2 SVGAGI. This CDR3 spans 14 amino acids. DNA for the CDR3: TGTGCCAGCAGCCAGCTGACAGGGGGCGGAGAGCAGTTCTTC. It yields the protein CASSQLTGGGEQFF.

The V and J genes are TRBV7-9 and TRBJ2-3, with D tentatively TRBD2 (6 bases). Germline V gene lookup returns CDR1 SEHNR and CDR2 FQNEAQ (reference sequence). Trimming pared 10 bases from V and 2 bases from J, leaving 22 bases between. The CDR3 spans 16 residues. The DNA for the CDR3 is TGTGCCACCCGCCTCTTTCGTGCGGGGCCCACAGATACGCAGTATTTT. Protein sequence: CATRLFRAGPTDTQYF.

The chain employs TRBV7-9 and TRBJ1-6; a possible D gene is TRBD1 (5 bases). In germline, CDR1 is SEHNR, CDR2 FQNEAQ (reference sequence). V lost 5 bases and J lost 5, with 16 bases in between. The CDR3 consists of 16 residues. CDR3 amino acids: CASSLIRAADNSPLHF. The CDR3 DNA reads as TGTGCCAGCAGCCTGATCAGGGCCGCGGATAATTCACCCCTCCACTTT.

V usage is TRBV19 and J usage is TRBJ2-3; no reliable D call. V lost 3 bases to trimming and J lost 0 bases, with 10 bases between them. This CDR3 region has 15 residues. Germline V lookup: CDR1 LNHDA, CDR2 SQIVND (reference sequence). Written as DNA, the CDR3 is TGTGCCAGTAGTATCCAGGATTCTAGCACAGATACGCAGTATTTT. Its translation: CASSIQDSSTDTQYF. Drawing the rest from reference TRBV19 and TRBJ2-3, the complete variable domain is DGGITQSPKYLFRKEGQNVTLSCEQNLNHDAMYWYRQDPGQGLRLIYYSQIVNDFQKGDIAEGYSVSREKKESFPLTVTSAQKNPTAFYLCASSIQDSSTDTQYFGPGTRLTVL.

The gene calls are TRBV11-3 and TRBJ2-3; possible D gene TRBD2, 5 bases. Germline V gene data show CDR1 as SGHNT and CDR2 as YENEEA. Between the trimmed V and J ends, which lost 5 bases and 6 bases, there was a span of 12 bases. This CDR3 region has 13 residues. The CDR3 nucleotides read TGTGCCAGCAGCCTCCTCGGGGAGGATACGCAGTATTTT. This encodes CASSLLGEDTQYF.

Only one count was recorded for this clone. The V gene is TRBV20-1, the J gene TRBJ1-2; D is undetermined. Between the trimmed V and J ends, which lost 3 bases and 0 bases, there was a span of 17 bases. The CDR3 covers 16 residues. CDR1 DFQATT and CDR2 SNEGSKA come from the germline V gene (reference sequence). The CDR3 is CSASHARQTPNYGYTF. The DNA for the CDR3 is TGCAGTGCTAGTCATGCTCGGCAGACTCCTAACTATGGCTACACCTTC.

The CDR3 protein is CAWAGTGATNEKLFF. CDR3 nucleotides: TGTGCCTGGGCCGGGACAGGGGCAACTAATGAAAAACTGTTTTTT. The J gene is TRBJ1-4, the V gene TRBV30, with 10 bases lining up with TRBD1. The CDR3 is 15 residues long. Trimming removed 5 bases from V and 0 bases from J; junction bases left unmatched: 3. CDR1 is GTSNPN, CDR2 SVGIG, per germline (reference sequence). Drawing the rest from reference TRBV30 and TRBJ1-4, the complete variable domain is SQTIHQWPATLVQPVGSPLSLECTVEGTSNPNLYWYRQAAGRGLQLLFYSVGIGQISSEVPQNLSASRPQDRQFILSSKKLLLSDSGFYLCAWAGTGATNEKLFFGSGTQLSVL.

The V gene is TRBV15, the J gene TRBJ2-2, with TRBD2 identical over 10 bases. The CDR3 has 17 residues. Looked up from germline, CDR1 is LNHNV and CDR2 is YYDKDF (reference sequence). After removal of 3 bases from V and 7 bases from J, the junction contained 11 bases not matched to a gene. This CDR3 reads CATSSVPSGSVSGELFF. In DNA form, the CDR3 reads TGTGCCACCAGCAGTGTGCCTAGCGGGAGCGTCAGCGGGGAGCTGTTTTTT.

This chain connects TRBV30 to TRBJ2-2, with 12 positions matching TRBD2. CDR3 size: 19 residues. Germline V gene lookup returns CDR1 GTSNPN and CDR2 SVGIG (reference sequence). Losses at the gene ends were 1 base for V and 5 bases for J; bases not matched to a gene: 14. CDR3 DNA: TGTGCCTGGAGTGCCAATCCCCGGCTAGCGGGAGGGAGTACCGGGGAGCTGTTTTTT. It encodes CAWSANPRLAGGSTGELFF.

Of note for this clone: At one end the junction does not follow the germline gene, possibly because of a read error. The chain links TRBV27 to TRBJ1-1, with TRBD1 matching over 7 bases. The CDR3 consists of 13 residues. In germline, CDR1 is MNHEY, CDR2 SMNVEV (reference sequence). The CDR3 bases are TGTGCCAGCAGTTTATCCCAGGGGGGGTTGCTGGTCTTT. Translation gives CASSLSQGGLLVF.

This sequence joins TRBV19 and TRBJ1-2; 10 nucleotides agree with TRBD1. In germline, CDR1 is LNHDA, CDR2 SQIVND (reference sequence). V was pared by 7 bases and J by 2 bases, with 10 bases of the junction left unmatched. The CDR3 is 16 amino acids. In DNA, the CDR3 is TGTGCCAGTAAAAAAGGGACAGGGGTTTCCAACTATGGCTACACCTTC. It translates to CASKKGTGVSNYGYTF.

V usage is TRBV7-8 and J usage is TRBJ1-5, with a weak D call TRBD1 (6 bases). CDR1 SGHVS and CDR2 FQNEAQ come from the germline V gene. The length of the CDR3 is 13 residues. The V gene lost 9 bases and the J gene lost 4 bases, with 13 bases spanning the gap. The CDR3 spells CASTRGWNQPQHF. The CDR3 DNA sequence: TGTGCCAGTACCAGGGGCTGGAATCAGCCCCAGCATTTT. Complete variable domain (other parts from reference TRBV7-8 and TRBJ1-5): GAGVSQSPRYKVAKRGQDVALRCDPISGHVSLFWYQQALGQGPEFLTYFQNEAQLDKSGLPSDRFFAERPEGSVSTLKIQRTQQEDSAVYLCASTRGWNQPQHFGDGTRLSIL.

The chain uses TRBV30 and TRBJ1-6, with D unclear. This CDR3 has 13 residues. V gave up 5 bases and J gave up 4 bases, with 9 bases separating them. Per the germline V gene, CDR1 is GTSNPN and CDR2 is SVGIG (reference sequence). The CDR3 region has the DNA TGTGCCTGGGCCTCGGGATATAATTCACCCCTCCACTTT. Translation gives CAWASGYNSPLHF. Combining the CDR3 with reference TRBV30 and TRBJ1-6 gives the whole variable domain SQTIHQWPATLVQPVGSPLSLECTVEGTSNPNLYWYRQAAGRGLQLLFYSVGIGQISSEVPQNLSASRPQDRQFILSSKKLLLSDSGFYLCAWASGYNSPLHFGNGTRLTVT.

This clone appeared a few times. The V and J genes are TRBV7-2 and TRBJ1-5; D uncertain. The germline V gene has CDR1 SGHTA and CDR2 FQGNSA. V was cut by 0 bases and J by 3 bases, with 9 bases left in between. The CDR3 spans 15 residues. CDR3 nucleotides: TGTGCCAGCAGCTTAGCTCGGCTCCCCAATCAGCCCCAGCATTTT. This codes for CASSLARLPNQPQHF. The full variable domain, in which reference TRBV7-2 and TRBJ1-5 provide the parts outside the CDR3, is GAGVSQSPSNKVTEKGKDVELRCDPISGHTALYWYRQSLGQGLEFLIYFQGNSAPDKSGLPSDRFSAERTGGSVSTLTIQRTQQEDSAVYLCASSLARLPNQPQHFGDGTRLSIL.

The rearrangement joins TRBV18 to TRBJ1-1; 10 bases align to TRBD1. Germline CDR1 and CDR2: KGHSH and LQKENI. V lost 3 bases to trimming and J lost 5 bases; unmatched junction nucleotides: 0. The CDR3 sequence is 13 residues long. CDR3 DNA sequence: TGTGCCAGCTCACCGGGACAGGGGACTGAAGCTTTCTTT. It encodes CASSPGQGTEAFF.

Only one count was recorded for this clone. The chain carries TRBV18 and TRBJ2-1; D gene unclear. Deletions cut 3 bases from V and 5 bases from J, with 8 bases between. This CDR3 comprises 13 residues. CDR1 is KGHSH and CDR2 is LQKENI in the germline V gene. The CDR3 DNA reads TGTGCCAGCTCACCCCAGCGTGACAATGAGCAGTTCTTC. Residues: CASSPQRDNEQFF. The variable domain in full, with the rest retrieved from reference TRBV18 and TRBJ2-1, is NAGVMQNPRHLVRRRGQEARLRCSPMKGHSHVYWYRQLPEEGLKFMVYLQKENIIDESGMPKERFSAEFPKEGPSILRIQQVVRGDSAAYFCASSPQRDNEQFFGPGTRLTVL.

CDR3 nucleotide sequence: TGTGCCAGCAGCCAAGCCGGGAGCCAGAATGAGCAGTTCTTC. This encodes CASSQAGSQNEQFF. The chain is built from TRBV4-2 and TRBJ2-1; tentatively, D is TRBD2 (6 bases). CDR1 LGHNA and CDR2 YNFKEQ come from the germline V gene. This CDR3 has 14 amino acids. V lost 1 base, J lost 7 bases, and 11 bases lay in between.

The CDR3 DNA is TGTGCCATCAGTGATCCGGGAAGAACCTACGAGCAGTACTTC. It translates to CAISDPGRTYEQYF. This chain uses TRBV10-3 with TRBJ2-7, with D possibly TRBD2 on 5 matching bases. The V end was cut by 3 bases, the J end by 2 bases, with 11 bases between. The CDR3 runs 14 residues. Germline CDR1 reads ENHRY; CDR2 reads SYGVKD.

The J gene is TRBJ1-1, the V gene TRBV11-1; TRBD1 might be the D (6 bases). Germline-derived CDR1 and CDR2 are SGHAT and FQDESV (reference sequence). Trimming removed 1 base from V and 5 bases from J, with 14 bases in between. The CDR3 is 15 amino acids. CDR3 region: CASSLEAGAGTEAFF. For the CDR3, the DNA is TGTGCCAGCAGCTTAGAGGCGGGGGCCGGAACTGAAGCTTTCTTT.

This rearrangement joins TRBV7-9 to TRBJ2-7; 7 nucleotides agree with TRBD2. Unmatched junction bases numbered 5, after V lost 2 bases and J lost 1 base. The CDR3 loop spans 15 amino acids. The germline gives CDR1 SEHNR, CDR2 FQNEAQ (reference sequence). The CDR3 spells CASSLLGRESYEQYF. The DNA of the CDR3 is TGTGCCAGCAGCTTACTGGGGAGGGAATCCTACGAGCAGTACTTC.

The genes are TRBV25-1 and TRBJ2-6; maybe TRBD2 (5 bases). The CDR3 sequence is 18 residues long. The germline V gene encodes CDR1 MGHDK and CDR2 SYGVNS. With 2 bases removed from V and 1 base from J, the gap between germline ends came to 15 bases. CDR3 protein: CASSEDPSWVSGANVLTF. The CDR3 DNA is TGTGCCAGCAGTGAAGATCCTAGCTGGGTTTCTGGGGCCAACGTCCTGACTTTC.

The chain links TRBV6-1 to TRBJ2-7; D gene unclear. Looked up from germline, CDR1 is MNHNS and CDR2 is SASEGT. The V end was cut by 2 bases, the J end by 1 base, with 15 bases between. This CDR3 is 16 amino acids long. The CDR3 sequence is CASSESGRGNSYEQYF. DNA of the CDR3: TGTGCCAGCAGTGAAAGTGGGCGTGGGAATTCCTACGAGCAGTACTTC.

The chain uses TRBV29-1 and TRBJ2-7; D might be TRBD1 (5 bases). CDR1 is SQVTM and CDR2 is ANQGSEA in the germline V gene. The CDR3 covers 12 residues. V was trimmed by 5 bases and J by 2 bases, leaving 10 bases between them. The DNA of the CDR3 is TGCAGCGTTCTGACAGTGACCTACGAGCAGTACTTC. The encoded protein is CSVLTVTYEQYF.

This chain uses TRBV18 with TRBJ1-5; 12 bases fit TRBD1. CDR3 length equals 14 residues. The germline V gene has CDR1 KGHSH and CDR2 LQKENI. V gave up 3 bases and J gave up 10 bases; unmatched junction bases: 4. The CDR3 protein is CASSPGTGGGPQHF. CDR3 coding DNA: TGTGCCAGCTCACCCGGGACAGGGGGCGGACCCCAGCATTTT. The full variable domain, its missing parts supplied by reference TRBV18 and TRBJ1-5, is NAGVMQNPRHLVRRRGQEARLRCSPMKGHSHVYWYRQLPEEGLKFMVYLQKENIIDESGMPKERFSAEFPKEGPSILRIQQVVRGDSAAYFCASSPGTGGGPQHFGDGTRLSIL.

Comment on this clone: The junction differs from germline at one of its ends, possibly a read error. The chain links TRBV11-2 to TRBJ1-6; weak D call: TRBD1 (5 bases). The CDR3 contains 17 residues. Germline V CDR1 and CDR2: SGHAT, FQNNGV. This chain's CDR3 is CASSLAPTRGGYSPLHF. The DNA for the CDR3 is TGTGCCAGCAGTTTAGCCCCCACACGGGGCGGATATTCACCCCTCCACTTT.

This clone was found once. This chain connects TRBV6-5 to TRBJ1-1; D is unresolved. The CDR3 totals 15 residues. Germline values: CDR1 MNHEY, CDR2 SVGAGI. V was trimmed by 0 bases and J by 1 base, leaving 9 bases between them. In DNA, the CDR3 is TGTGCCAGCAGTTACTCCTGGCTAGCGAACACTGAAGCTTTCTTT. Its translation is CASSYSWLANTEAFF.

This chain links TRBV6-5 with TRBJ2-6; D possibly corresponds to TRBD1 (5 bases). The CDR3 has 14 amino acids. V was trimmed by 6 bases and J by 3 bases, leaving 9 bases between them. Germline CDR1 is MNHEY and CDR2 is SVGAGI. The CDR3, as DNA: TGTGCCAGCAGCAAGGGGTTTGGGGCCAACGTCCTGACTTTC. Amino acids: CASSKGFGANVLTF.